This TCR beta chain was captured by sequencing in a study of blood T cell repertoires in COVID-19. In germline, CDR1 is SGHTA, CDR2 FQGNSA. The germline V and J ends were trimmed by 1 base and 1 base, with 10 bases remaining between them. The CDR3 totals 15 residues. Produced via immunoSEQ multiplex PCR; TCRdb's table is partial and in-frame only. Here the sample spans 200,000 to 250,000 clones, approximately 80% being singletons. The sample comprised peripheral blood. The chain is built from TRBV7-2 and TRBJ1-1; D gene ambiguous. This clonotype originated in a woman aged 18-30 years with acute or convalescent COVID-19. This CDR3 reads CASSLVWARNTEAFF. As DNA, the CDR3 is TGTGCCAGCAGCTTAGTATGGGCGAGGAACACTGAAGCTTTCTTT.